What follows are 26 T cell receptor beta chains derived from one specimen sequenced in a study of early T cells in non-severe SARS-CoV-2 infection. Via MiXCR, TCRdb re-called the 5' RACE reads, giving one row per CDR3 protein. The data show more than 85,000 distinct CDR3 sequences, about 15% seen once. The sequencing here drew on whole blood, taken at baseline. The source is an adult who was a healthcare worker with PCR-confirmed SARS-CoV-2 infection or an uninfected control (not recorded which).

This clonotype was picked up a small number of times. The J gene is TRBJ2-2, the V gene TRBV9; the D is unclear. The length of the CDR3 is 13 residues. Per the germline V gene, CDR1 is SGDLS and CDR2 is YYNGEE. With 0 bases removed from V and 6 bases from J, the gap between germline ends came to 6 bases. In nucleotides, the CDR3 is TGTGCCAGCAGCGTAGCGACGGCCGGGGAGCTGTTTTTT. Its protein is CASSVATAGELFF.

J is TRBJ2-1 and V is TRBV7-3; no clear D gene. The CDR3 runs 13 residues. V was pared by 6 bases and J by 6 bases, with 12 bases between. Germline V gives CDR1 SGHTA, CDR2 FQGTGA. The DNA of the CDR3 is TGTGCCAGCAGTGGATCAGGTGGCAATGAGCAGTTCTTC. Residues: CASSGSGGNEQFF.

This chain uses TRBV6-6 with TRBJ1-4; D call uncertain. This CDR3 spans 14 amino acids. Per the germline V gene, CDR1 is MNHNY and CDR2 is SVGAGI (reference sequence). V lost 2 bases, J lost 9 bases, and 13 bases lay in between. CDR3 nucleotide sequence: TGTGCCAGCAGTTACGCTAACACGGGAAAAAAACTGTTTTTT. Translation: CASSYANTGKKLFF.

This rearrangement joins TRBV7-3 to TRBJ2-1; the D call may be TRBD1 or TRBD2 (5 bases each). Germline V lookup: CDR1 SGHTA, CDR2 FQGTGA. The CDR3 consists of 13 residues. The V and J ends lost 5 bases and 10 bases respectively, with 15 bases between them. CDR3: CASSPGAMREQFF. CDR3 nucleotide sequence: TGTGCCAGCAGCCCCGGGGCGATGCGGGAGCAGTTCTTC.

The gene calls are TRBV6-2 or TRBV6-3 and TRBJ2-4, with D unresolved. This CDR3 spans 14 amino acids. Trimming pared 2 bases from V and 0 bases from J, leaving 5 bases between. Germline V gives CDR1 MNHEY, CDR2 SVGEGT. In DNA, the CDR3 is TGTGCCAGCAGTTACCAGTTAGCCAAAAACATTCAGTACTTC. Translation: CASSYQLAKNIQYF.

V usage is TRBV12-3 or TRBV12-4 and J usage is TRBJ2-5; D gene unclear. V was shortened by 4 bases and J by 3 bases, with 24 bases between the two germline ends. The CDR3 runs 18 residues. CDR3 DNA: TGTGCCAGCAGTTACCGTGGAATGCTCCACCGGTACGAAGAGACCCAGTACTTC. It codes for CASSYRGMLHRYEETQYF.

This chain joins TRBV20-1 and TRBJ2-7; D may be TRBD2 (5 bases). Trimming removed 4 bases at V and 6 bases at J, with 16 bases between. CDR1 is DFQATT, CDR2 SNEGSKA, per germline (reference sequence). CDR3 length equals 13 residues. In DNA, the CDR3 is TGCAGTGCTATCGGGATAGAGGGATCCGAGCAGTACTTC. It encodes CSAIGIEGSEQYF.

This clonotype was seen at least ten times. This chain links TRBV3-1 with TRBJ1-1, with D possibly matching TRBD1 (6 bases). CDR1 is LGHDT and CDR2 is YNNKEL in the germline V gene (reference sequence). This CDR3 spans 15 amino acids. V lost 1 base to trimming and J lost 0 bases, with 9 bases between them. The CDR3 spells CASSQARDMNTEAFF. In DNA form, the CDR3 reads TGTGCCAGCAGCCAAGCGAGGGACATGAACACTGAAGCTTTCTTT.

This clonotype has just a few counts. V gene TRBV6-5 combines with J gene TRBJ1-1; tentatively, D is TRBD1 (5 bases). There are 14 residues in the CDR3. In germline, CDR1 is MNHEY, CDR2 SVGAGI. V shed 0 bases and J shed 2 bases, with 7 bases lying between them. The CDR3 DNA reads TGTGCCAGCAGTTACTCTAGGGGAAACACTGAAGCTTTCTTT. This codes for CASSYSRGNTEAFF.

There are a few counts of this clonotype. V usage is TRBV20-1 and J usage is TRBJ2-3; either TRBD1 or TRBD2 may fit D (5 bases each). CDR1 is DFQATT, CDR2 SNEGSKA, per germline (reference sequence). V was cut by 7 bases and J by 0 bases, with 14 bases left in between. CDR3 size: 14 residues. The CDR3 DNA reads as TGCAGTGACAGGACTTTTCCTAGCACAGATACGCAGTATTTT. It is translated as CSDRTFPSTDTQYF.

In this sample, this clonotype turned up a few times. The chain couples TRBV6-1 to TRBJ1-2; TRBD1 matches at 10 bases. The CDR3 is 15 amino acids. J was trimmed by 3 bases and V by 1 base; bases with no gene match: 2. The germline V gene encodes CDR1 MNHNS and CDR2 SASEGT. CDR3 protein: CASSEGTGGDYGYTF. Here the CDR3 DNA reads TGTGCCAGCAGTGAAGGGACAGGGGGGGACTATGGCTACACCTTC.

Many counts were recorded for this clonotype. The V and J genes are TRBV19 and TRBJ1-2, with 10 bases lining up with TRBD1. The V and J ends lost 9 bases and 7 bases, in that order; junction bases with no gene match: 14. The CDR3 has 15 residues. Germline CDR1 and CDR2: LNHDA and SQIVND (reference sequence). CDR3 sequence: CASGPGGTGESGYTF. For the CDR3, the DNA is TGTGCCAGCGGGCCCGGCGGGACAGGGGAGAGTGGCTACACCTTC.

This clonotype was picked up a small number of times. The V call is TRBV6-2 or TRBV6-3, the J call TRBJ2-7, with 11 positions matching TRBD1. Germline CDR1 is MNHEY and CDR2 is SVGEGT. V shed 2 bases, J shed 3 bases, and the junction held 0 bases outside the gene matches. This CDR3 is 14 amino acids long. The CDR3 DNA sequence: TGTGCCAGCAGTTACGGGACAGGGGGCTACGAGCAGTACTTC. Translating gives CASSYGTGGYEQYF.

The table lists this clonotype with a few counts. J is TRBJ2-3 and V is TRBV9; no definite D call. Trimming removed 0 bases at V and 2 bases at J, with 7 bases between. The CDR3 is 14 amino acids. Germline V gives CDR1 SGDLS, CDR2 YYNGEE. CDR3 in DNA: TGTGCCAGCAGCGTAGTGGGGTTCACAGATACGCAGTATTTT. Its translation is CASSVVGFTDTQYF.

The gene calls are TRBV20-1 and TRBJ2-7; 13 positions agree with TRBD2. Looked up from germline, CDR1 is DFQATT and CDR2 is SNEGSKA (reference sequence). Trimming removed 8 bases from V and 7 bases from J; junction bases left unmatched: 8. The CDR3 length is 13 residues. CDR3 amino acids: CSSGTSGMGEQYF. CDR3 DNA sequence: TGCAGTTCCGGGACTAGCGGGATGGGGGAGCAGTACTTC.

This clonotype occurred many times. This rearrangement joins TRBV20-1 to TRBJ2-7, with TRBD2 as a possible D gene (6 bases). The V end was cut by 0 bases, the J end by 4 bases, with 16 bases between. Germline V CDR1 and CDR2: DFQATT, SNEGSKA (reference sequence). This CDR3 has 15 residues. CDR3 loop: CSARDTGGTLYEQYF. DNA for the CDR3: TGCAGTGCTAGAGACACCGGGGGAACCTTATACGAGCAGTACTTC.

The chain couples TRBV25-1 to TRBJ2-7, with 8 bases matching TRBD2. V lost 6 bases, J lost 7 bases, and 8 bases stayed unmatched. CDR3 length: 13 amino acids. Germline CDR1 reads MGHDK; CDR2 reads SYGVNS. The CDR3: CASRRAGGEEQYF. CDR3 nucleotide sequence: TGTGCCAGCAGGCGGGCGGGAGGTGAAGAGCAGTACTTC.

The table lists this clonotype with many counts. V gene TRBV29-1 combines with J gene TRBJ1-1; D is possibly TRBD1 (5 bases). The CDR3 covers 11 residues. Germline-derived CDR1 and CDR2 are SQVTM and ANQGSEA. Trimming shortened V by 7 bases and J by 3 bases, and 9 bases separated the two germline ends. The DNA of the CDR3 is TGCAGCGGGCAGGGTGACACTGAAGCTTTCTTT. Its protein is CSGQGDTEAFF.

This clonotype was seen at least ten times. The CDR3 coding sequence is TGTGCCAGCAGTCCCTTGATAGCGGGAGGGCTTGAGAATGAGCAGTTCTTC. As protein: CASSPLIAGGLENEQFF. The chain recombines TRBV28 with TRBJ2-1; 11 positions agree with TRBD2. The length of the CDR3 is 17 residues. In germline, CDR1 is MDHEN, CDR2 SYDVKM. V lost 5 bases, J lost 7 bases, and 13 bases stayed unmatched.

This chain connects TRBV9 to TRBJ2-1; 8 bases line up with TRBD2. This CDR3 spans 16 amino acids. J gave up 2 bases and V 3 bases, and 7 bases lay outside the gene matches. Germline V CDR1 and CDR2: SGDLS, YYNGEE. The chain's CDR3 is CASSARGAGAYNEQFF. For the CDR3, the DNA is TGTGCCAGCAGCGCACGGGGAGCGGGAGCCTACAATGAGCAGTTCTTC.

J is TRBJ2-5 and V is TRBV10-3, with a weak D call TRBD2 (5 bases). With 6 bases removed from V and 1 base from J, the gap between germline ends came to 12 bases. The germline gives CDR1 ENHRY, CDR2 SYGVKD. The CDR3 contains 14 residues. The CDR3 loop is CAISPNGVQETQYF. CDR3 bases: TGTGCCATCAGCCCTAACGGGGTCCAAGAGACCCAGTACTTC.

At least ten counts were recorded for this clonotype. The CDR3 reads CASSLAGTYQETQYF. DNA for the CDR3: TGCGCCAGCAGCTTGGCAGGGACGTACCAAGAGACCCAGTACTTC. V gene TRBV5-1 combines with J gene TRBJ2-5, with D perhaps given as TRBD1 or TRBD2 (5 bases each). Per germline, CDR1 SGHRS and CDR2 YFSETQ. V was cut by 0 bases and J by 0 bases, with 9 bases left in between. The CDR3 is 15 amino acids.

This clonotype has at least ten counts. V and J are TRBV7-2 and TRBJ2-3; 8 positions match TRBD2. After removal of 3 bases from V and 2 bases from J, the junction contained 13 bases not matched to a gene. Germline V lookup: CDR1 SGHTA, CDR2 FQGNSA. The CDR3 extends over 18 amino acids. The CDR3 region has the DNA TGTGCCAGCAGCTTGGCGGAACCGGGACTAGTGTCCACAGATACGCAGTATTTT. Its protein is CASSLAEPGLVSTDTQYF.

About this clonotype itself: A read error may produce the germline difference seen at one junction end. The chain couples TRBV28 to TRBJ1-2, with 7 nucleotides matching TRBD1. Germline V gene data show CDR1 as MDHEN and CDR2 as SYDVKM. The CDR3 has 14 amino acids. CDR3 sequence (DNA): TGTGCCAGCAGCCCTCCGGGACAGAACTATGGCCACACCTTC. This gives the protein CASSPPGQNYGHTF.

Comment on this clonotype: A single base separates this from a much larger clone, so it may be a read error. The rearrangement links TRBV7-2 to TRBJ2-7; D remains unclear. The CDR3 covers 12 residues. Germline values: CDR1 SGHTA, CDR2 FQGNSA. V lost 2 bases, J lost 1 base, and 3 bases lay in between. The CDR3 DNA reads TGTGCCAGCAGCTTAATGTCCTACGAGCAGTACTTC. Protein: CASSLMSYEQYF.

The gene calls are TRBV20-1 and TRBJ2-7; no clear D. The V gene's germline CDR1 is DFQATT and CDR2 SNEGSKA (reference sequence). The germline V and J ends were trimmed by 0 bases and 5 bases, with 8 bases remaining between them. The CDR3 is 12 residues long. The CDR3 spells CSARDLSHEQYF. In DNA form, the CDR3 reads TGCAGTGCTAGAGATTTGAGCCACGAGCAGTACTTC.